This is a list of T cell receptor beta chains from one sample in a study of OX40 agonist ivuxolimab in advanced cancers. Only in-frame clones appear in the TCRdb table, and some are missing; sequencing was by immunoSEQ multiplex PCR. The sample shows about 79,000 clones, less than 95% of them seen only once. This material consisted of CD4+ or CD8+ T cells sorted from blood, taken in a trial of the OX40 agonist ivuxolimab. The receptors derive from an adult with an advanced solid tumor such as melanoma, head and neck, liver or kidney cancer. Each CDR3 is given with its conserved first and last residue. Each record gives: V gene, J gene, clone size, CDR3 protein. Part of the rows lack a size; the others show once, few, many or a class for expanded clones.

V: TRBV7-2
J: TRBJ2-5
size: .
CDR3: CASSSLGPTKQETQYF

V: TRBV14
J: TRBJ2-7
size: .
CDR3: CASSQIDRGSEQYF

V: TRBV2
J: TRBJ2-3
size: .
CDR3: CASSVSPPGRGPFRSTDTQYF

V: TRBV27
J: TRBJ2-7
size: .
CDR3: CASSHTPPRTGGDEQYF

V: TRBV4-1
J: TRBJ1-1
size: .
CDR3: CASSQAETVNTEAFF

V: TRBV9
J: TRBJ2-2
size: .
CDR3: CASSVGPGELFF

V: TRBV11-1
J: TRBJ1-1
size: .
CDR3: CASSLEKVYRRKDTEAFF

V: TRBV10-3
J: TRBJ1-4
size: .
CDR3: CAITGQPNEKLFF

V: TRBV5-4
J: TRBJ2-5
size: .
CDR3: CASSPLTSGGAETQYF

V: TRBV4-1
J: TRBJ2-7
size: .
CDR3: CASSLGTGGWEQYF

V: TRBV4-3
J: TRBJ1-4
size: .
CDR3: CASSHGTGLNEKLFF

V: TRBV13
J: TRBJ2-7
size: .
CDR3: CASSFWGQGYEQYF

V: TRBV27
J: TRBJ1-1
size: few
CDR3: CASGDPARGTEAFF

V: TRBV7-2
J: TRBJ2-1
size: .
CDR3: CASSLILAGVGDNEQFF

V: TRBV9
J: TRBJ2-5
size: once
CDR3: CASSVDGVQETQYF

V: TRBV29-1
J: TRBJ2-7
size: .
CDR3: CSVEERQGWTYEQYF

V: TRBV19
J: TRBJ2-2
size: .
CDR3: CASSIGLEGVDTGELFF

V: TRBV7-9
J: TRBJ1-4
size: .
CDR3: CASSSWDRHEKLFF

V: TRBV4-1
J: TRBJ2-7
size: .
CDR3: CASSQTGANYEQYF

V: TRBV11-2
J: TRBJ2-3
size: .
CDR3: CASRGTGTRPPDTQYF

V: TRBV6-5
J: TRBJ2-7
size: .
CDR3: CASSRTGGRLEQYF

V: TRBV19
J: TRBJ2-1
size: .
CDR3: CASSIAGSPNEQFF

V: TRBV7-6
J: TRBJ1-6
size: .
CDR3: CASSLDGPNSPLHF

V: TRBV5-1
J: TRBJ1-5
size: once
CDR3: CASSLDGTGVNQPQHF

V: TRBV11-2
J: TRBJ2-3
size: .
CDR3: CASSFPRAESTDTQYF

V: TRBV18
J: TRBJ2-7
size: .
CDR3: CASSLEPRDTSSYEQYF

V: TRBV27
J: TRBJ1-6
size: .
CDR3: CASSPTVQGASPLHF

V: TRBV5-6
J: TRBJ2-7
size: .
CDR3: CASSSGSPYEQYF

V: TRBV10-3
J: TRBJ1-1
size: .
CDR3: CAISESPSTGVYFDTEAFF

V: TRBV4-1
J: TRBJ2-7
size: .
CDR3: CASSPLAGGRSYEQYF

V: TRBV29-1
J: TRBJ2-2
size: .
CDR3: CSVIVSTGELFF

V: TRBV27
J: TRBJ2-7
size: .
CDR3: CASSFTGDYEQYF

V: TRBV5-6
J: TRBJ1-1
size: .
CDR3: CASSLVGRGNTEAFF

V: TRBV13
J: TRBJ2-7
size: .
CDR3: CASSDQGGGYEQYF

V: TRBV6-4
J: TRBJ1-1
size: once
CDR3: CASRPHPAGTEAFF

V: TRBV6-4
J: TRBJ2-7
size: medium-sized
CDR3: CASSETGGSYEQYF

V: TRBV11-2
J: TRBJ2-7
size: few
CDR3: CASSFGNPTFYEQYF

V: TRBV19
J: TRBJ1-1
size: .
CDR3: CASSIGLTEAFF

V: TRBV10-2
J: TRBJ1-5
size: .
CDR3: CASSADNYQPQHF

V: TRBV5-1
J: TRBJ2-1
size: .
CDR3: CASSSDRPNEQFF

V: TRBV11-2
J: TRBJ2-1
size: .
CDR3: CASSLGLETDEQFF

V: TRBV13
J: TRBJ2-1
size: .
CDR3: CASSSRGLVEPEQFF

V: TRBV7-9
J: TRBJ2-1
size: .
CDR3: CASRLDEQFF

V: TRBV7-3
J: TRBJ1-5
size: once
CDR3: CASSPDGYSNQPQHF

V: TRBV7-7
J: TRBJ2-5
size: .
CDR3: CASSLGLAGGLQETQYF

V: TRBV7-9
J: TRBJ2-2
size: .
CDR3: CASSSPQGPTGELFF

V: TRBV27
J: TRBJ2-2
size: once
CDR3: CASSLSGGFTGELFF

V: TRBV7-9
J: TRBJ2-7
size: .
CDR3: CASSSPRTRSYEQYF